This T cell receptor (beta chain) was sequenced for a study of Tregs in tolerant kidney transplant recipients. CD4+CD25+CD127- Tregs, CD4+CD25- non-Tregs, CD4 and CD8 cells were sorted. Before regulatory T cell sorting, thawed PBMCs rested overnight at 37°C in around 180 IU/ml IL-2. Germline-derived CDR1 and CDR2 are MGHDK and SYGVNS. With 6 bases clipped from V and 8 bases from J, the junction kept 8 bases outside the gene matches. CDR3 length: 13 amino acids. Method: immunoSEQ multiplex PCR; TCRdb's copy keeps in-frame clones and lacks some. The sample carries over 50,000 clones, approximately 85% recorded once. Remarks on this clone: Its antigen is still unknown.

General study findings and limits: Expanding Tregs on activated donor B cells appeared to best identify donor-specific TCRbeta clones. Biological reproducibility was not directly addressed, but technical replication error appeared minimal.

This material consisted of Tregs from blood, taken before the transplant. V usage is TRBV25-1 and J usage is TRBJ1-2; 8 nucleotides match TRBD1. This receptor was obtained from a human donor who received a combined kidney and bone marrow transplant. The CDR3 DNA reads as TGTGCCAGCAGACCGACAGGGGCAGGAGGCTACACCTTC. Translated: CASRPTGAGGYTF.